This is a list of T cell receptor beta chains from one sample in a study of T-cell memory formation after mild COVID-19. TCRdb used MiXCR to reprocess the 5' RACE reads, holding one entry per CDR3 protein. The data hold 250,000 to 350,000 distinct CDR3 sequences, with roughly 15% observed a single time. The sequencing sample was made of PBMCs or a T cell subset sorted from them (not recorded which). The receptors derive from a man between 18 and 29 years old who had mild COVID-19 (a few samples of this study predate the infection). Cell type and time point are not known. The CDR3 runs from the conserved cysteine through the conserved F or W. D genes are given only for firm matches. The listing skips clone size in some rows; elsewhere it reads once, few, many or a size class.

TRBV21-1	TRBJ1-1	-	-	TGTGCCAGCAGCAAATGGGGGACTAAATGGACTGAAGCTTTCTTT	CASSKWGTKWTEAFF
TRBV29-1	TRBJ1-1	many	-	TGCAGCTCCCGAGTTGAGAATTTGAACACTGAAGCTTTCTTT	CSSRVENLNTEAFF
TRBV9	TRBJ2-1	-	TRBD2	TGTGCCAGCAGCTTTGGGATAGCGGGTGGCTATGAGCAGTTCTTC	CASSFGIAGGYEQFF
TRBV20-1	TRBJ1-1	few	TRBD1	TGCAGTGCTTACAGGGGGCTTGAAGCTTTCTTT	CSAYRGLEAFF
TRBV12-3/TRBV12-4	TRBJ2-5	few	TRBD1	TGTGCCAGCCGACAGGGCCTTCAAGAGACCCAGTACTTC	CASRQGLQETQYF
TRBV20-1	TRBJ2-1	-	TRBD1	TGCAGTGCCCGACAGGGGGCGCGTGAGCAGTTCTTC	CSARQGAREQFF
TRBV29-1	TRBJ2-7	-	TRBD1	TGCAGCGCCGTAGACAGGGGGCGGTACGAGCAGTACTTC	CSAVDRGRYEQYF
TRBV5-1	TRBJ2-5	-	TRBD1	TGCGCCAGCAGCTTGGAGGGACAGGCTACCGCGGAGACCCAGTACTTC	CASSLEGQATAETQYF
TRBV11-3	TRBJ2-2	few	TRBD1	TGTGCCAGCAGCTTAGGGGGGACAGCCAACACCGGGGAGCTGTTTTTT	CASSLGGTANTGELFF
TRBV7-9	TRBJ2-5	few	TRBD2	TGTGCCAGCAGCCTGATTACGCTAGCGGGGAAGGAGACCCAGTACTTC	CASSLITLAGKETQYF
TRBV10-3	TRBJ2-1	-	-	TGTGCCATCAGTGAGACGTTGATATCCTACAATGAGCAGTTCTTC	CAISETLISYNEQFF
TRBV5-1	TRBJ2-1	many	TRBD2	TGTGCCAGCAGCTTCGGACTAGCGGACTACAATGAGCAGTTCTTC	CASSFGLADYNEQFF
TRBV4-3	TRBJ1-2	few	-	TGCGCCCGGAACTATGGCTACACCTTC	CARNYGYTF
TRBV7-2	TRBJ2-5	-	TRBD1	TGTGCCAGCAGCTTGGCCGGGACAGTGTACCAAGAGACCCAGTACTTC	CASSLAGTVYQETQYF
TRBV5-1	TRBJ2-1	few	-	TGCGCCAGCAGCTTCAGGGTTTCCAATGAGCAGTTCTTC	CASSFRVSNEQFF
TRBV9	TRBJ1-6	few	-	TGTGCCAGCAGCCTTTCGGGAGGGGGGAATTCACCCCTCCACTTT	CASSLSGGGNSPLHF
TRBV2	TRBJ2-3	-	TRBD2	TGTGCCAGCAGTCGGGACTACCGCACAGATACGCAGTATTTT	CASSRDYRTDTQYF